The 14 T cell receptor beta chains below all came from one sample that was sequenced in a study of cytomegalovirus exposure and HLA in healthy donors (dated 2017 in TCRdb). Library method: the immunoSEQ multiplex PCR assay. Sourced from immuneACCESS, this table was stored by TCRdb with only in-frame sequences that have V and J called. A share of the clones is absent; for the studies checked, an unresolved V gene accounts for under half, and the remainder has no known explanation. The sample yields over 150,000 clones; under 95% were counted once. The ten largest clones represent roughly 3% of the sample. Sequenced input: PBMCs. The source is a woman younger than 30 in good health and CMV-seropositive.

The J gene is TRBJ2-2, the V gene TRBV28; 8 positions agree with TRBD1. Germline V gene data show CDR1 as MDHEN and CDR2 as SYDVKM. The CDR3 consists of 16 residues. V dropped 6 bases and J dropped 1; count of bases not matched to a gene: 7. DNA of the CDR3: TGTGCCAGCAGAAATACCGGGACAGGGAACACCGGGGAGCTGTTTTTT. The encoded protein is CASRNTGTGNTGELFF.

This chain joins TRBV5-6 and TRBJ2-3, with TRBD2 matching 11 bases. Germline V gene lookup returns CDR1 SGHDT and CDR2 YYEEEE. Trimming cost V 6 bases and J 6 bases; bases outside gene matches: 12. CDR3 length: 16 amino acids. Here the CDR3 reads CASTEGGTSGWDTQYF. CDR3 in DNA: TGTGCCAGCACCGAGGGGGGGACTAGCGGTTGGGATACGCAGTATTTT.

V and J are TRBV11-2 and TRBJ2-1; the D gene is possibly TRBD2 (7 bases). CDR3 length: 18 residues. From germline, CDR1 is SGHAT and CDR2 FQNNGV. V lost 5 bases and J 3 bases, leaving 23 bases between the germline ends. The CDR3 nucleotides are TGTGCCAGCAGCCCCCTAAGGATCGGGGGGCGCCTCTACAATGAGCAGTTCTTC. This gives the protein CASSPLRIGGRLYNEQFF.

The chain uses TRBV6-5 and TRBJ2-7; the match to TRBD1 covers 10 bases. Trimming cost V 6 bases and J 5 bases; bases outside gene matches: 7. CDR1 and CDR2 (germline): MNHEY, SVGAGI. The CDR3 is made up of 14 amino acids. This chain's CDR3 is CASSLGTGDHEQYF. The CDR3 DNA reads as TGTGCCAGCAGCCTAGGGACAGGGGACCACGAGCAGTACTTC.

The V call is TRBV11-3, the J call TRBJ2-1, with 7 bases that match TRBD2. CDR1 SGHNT and CDR2 YENEEA come from the germline V gene. The CDR3 runs 14 residues. Trimming cost V 5 bases and J 10 bases; bases outside gene matches: 11. As DNA, the CDR3 is TGTGCCAGCAGCAAACGGGCGGGAGAGTGGGAGCAGTTCTTC. Translation: CASSKRAGEWEQFF. The full variable domain, rest sourced from reference TRBV11-3 and TRBJ2-1, is EAGVVQSPRYKIIEKKQPVAFWCNPISGHNTLYWYLQNLGQGPELLIRYENEEAVDDSQLPKDRFSAERLKGVDSTLKIQPAELGDSAVYLCASSKRAGEWEQFFGPGTRLTVL.

This chain connects TRBV11-2 to TRBJ1-3; weak D call: TRBD1 (5 bases). Trimming removed 3 bases at V and 0 bases at J, with 12 bases between. This CDR3 spans 16 amino acids. Per the germline V gene, CDR1 is SGHAT and CDR2 is FQNNGV. The CDR3 nucleotides read TGTGCCAGCAGCTTTATCGCCAGGGCCTCTGGAAACACCATATATTTT. This encodes CASSFIARASGNTIYF.

This sequence joins TRBV5-1 and TRBJ2-3; TRBD1 might be the D (7 bases). The CDR3 runs to 17 residues. Germline loops: CDR1 SGHRS, CDR2 YFSETQ. The germline V and J ends were trimmed by 2 bases and 6 bases, with 22 bases remaining between them. CDR3 protein: CASSFHRQGVGRDTQYF. The CDR3 nucleotides read TGCGCCAGCAGCTTCCACCGACAGGGCGTGGGGAGGGATACGCAGTATTTT.

In nucleotides, the CDR3 is TGTGCCAGCAGCTTAAGGCAGGGACTTAGCAATCAGCCCCAGCATTTT. Its translation: CASSLRQGLSNQPQHF. The chain couples TRBV7-3 to TRBJ1-5, with a tentative D call TRBD1 (5 bases). The CDR3 sequence is 16 residues long. Per germline, CDR1 SGHTA and CDR2 FQGTGA. V was clipped by 1 base and J by 0 bases, with 10 bases between them.

The V gene is TRBV27, the J gene TRBJ2-7, with 7 bases lining up with TRBD1. This CDR3 spans 14 amino acids. V lost 9 bases and J lost 3; bases outside the gene matches: 11. Germline-derived CDR1 and CDR2 are MNHEY and SMNVEV (reference sequence). The CDR3: CARLRDSPFYEQYF. CDR3 sequence (DNA): TGTGCCAGACTTCGGGACAGCCCATTCTACGAGCAGTACTTC.

This chain links TRBV27 with TRBJ1-4; TRBD1 matches at 10 bases. J lost 10 bases, V lost 4 bases, and 9 bases had no gene match. The length of the CDR3 is 15 residues. The germline V gene encodes CDR1 MNHEY and CDR2 SMNVEV (reference sequence). The DNA of the CDR3 is TGTGCCAGCAGTTCTAGCGGGACAGGGGAGGGAAAACTGTTTTTT. It is translated as CASSSSGTGEGKLFF.

The chain links TRBV29-1 to TRBJ1-1, with 8 bases aligning to TRBD1. This CDR3 spans 12 amino acids. The germline V gene has CDR1 SQVTM and CDR2 ANQGSEA. Trimming cost V 2 bases and J 10 bases; bases outside gene matches: 6. The CDR3 region has the DNA TGCAGCGTTGAATACAGGGGGGGTTTAGCTTTCTTT. The encoded protein is CSVEYRGGLAFF.

The chain uses TRBV18 and TRBJ1-2; TRBD1 aligns across 9 bases. The germline V gene has CDR1 KGHSH and CDR2 LQKENI. With 1 base clipped from V and 4 bases from J, the junction kept 16 bases outside the gene matches. This CDR3 contains 19 residues. Here the CDR3 reads CASSPQRQITGGVFYGYTF. The CDR3 DNA sequence: TGTGCCAGCTCACCACAAAGGCAGATCACAGGGGGCGTTTTCTATGGCTACACCTTC.

This clone was counted only a few times. The CDR3 DNA reads as TGTGCCAGCAGCCAAGATGAAGTGGGACTGGGTCAAGAAAAACTGTTTTTT. This encodes CASSQDEVGLGQEKLFF. The genes are TRBV14 and TRBJ1-4; maybe TRBD1 (5 bases). CDR1 is SGHDN and CDR2 is FVKESK in the germline V gene. V gave up 0 bases and J gave up 8 bases, with 19 bases separating them. This CDR3 region has 17 residues.

The rearrangement joins TRBV10-3 to TRBJ2-7; the match to TRBD2 covers 15 bases. Looked up from germline, CDR1 is ENHRY and CDR2 is SYGVKD. V was clipped by 10 bases and J by 1 base; unmatched bases: 8. The CDR3 extends over 16 amino acids. CDR3 sequence (DNA): TGTGCCACCCGGACTAGCGGGGGGGCTCTTTCCTACGAGCAGTACTTC. Residues: CATRTSGGALSYEQYF.